A selection of T cell receptor beta chains follows, all from one sample in a study of T cell responses to AZD1222 COVID-19 vaccine. The repertoire was sequenced with immunoSEQ multiplex PCR; TCRdb's copy has only in-frame clones and lacks some. The profile shows over 85,000 clones, less than 95% of them singletons. The starting material was peripheral blood, obtained 28 days after the second AZD1222 dose. These receptors were obtained from an adult who received the AZD1222 COVID-19 vaccine. Both conserved end residues are part of each CDR3. D genes are given only for firm matches. Not all rows give a size; the values are once, few, many and, for expanded clones, a class.

j_call | clone_size | d_call | v_call | cdr3_aa | cdr3_nt
TRBJ2-5 | . | TRBD1 | TRBV7-6 | CASSSGQGGQETQYF | TGTGCCAGCAGCTCGGGACAGGGAGGGCAAGAGACCCAGTACTTC
TRBJ2-1 | . | . | TRBV19 | CASSRGYYNEQFF | TGTGCCAGTAGTAGGGGGTACTACAATGAGCAGTTCTTC
TRBJ1-6 | . | . | TRBV3-1/TRBV3-2 | CASSQVQGNSPLHF | TGTGCCAGCAGCCAGGTTCAGGGTAATTCACCCCTCCACTTT
TRBJ1-2 | . | TRBD1 | TRBV6-5 | CASRPQGGYGYTF | TGTGCCAGCAGACCCCAGGGGGGCTATGGCTACACCTTC
TRBJ2-1 | . | TRBD2 | TRBV10-3 | CAISAQAGGNYNEQFF | TGTGCCATCAGCGCCCAGGCGGGGGGCAACTACAATGAGCAGTTCTTC
TRBJ1-2 | once | . | TRBV6-5 | CASSYSSPGANYGYTF | TGTGCCAGCAGTTACTCGAGTCCAGGGGCTAACTATGGCTACACCTTC
TRBJ1-3 | . | . | TRBV5-6 | CASSLNARALNTIYF | TGTGCCAGCAGCTTGAATGCCAGGGCGTTAAACACCATATATTTT
TRBJ2-6 | . | . | TRBV27 | CASSLLRSGANVLTF | TGTGCCAGCAGTTTATTACGCTCTGGGGCCAACGTCCTGACTTTC
TRBJ2-7 | . | . | TRBV5-4 | CASSLEDYEQYF | TGTGCCAGCAGCTTGGAAGACTACGAGCAGTACTTC
TRBJ1-2 | . | . | TRBV6-4 | CASSDPKEGTNGYTF | TGTGCCAGCAGTGACCCTAAAGAGGGGACTAATGGCTACACCTTC
TRBJ1-2 | . | . | TRBV6-5 | CASSFGQNYGYTF | TGTGCCAGCAGTTTCGGACAGAACTATGGCTACACCTTC
TRBJ1-2 | . | . | TRBV10-3 | CATAGGGASGYTF | TGTGCCACCGCTGGGGGGGGCGCCTCTGGCTACACCTTC
TRBJ2-1 | once | . | TRBV15 | CATSSYLGNEQFF | TGTGCCACCAGCAGTTACCTTGGGAATGAGCAGTTCTTC
TRBJ1-1 | once | . | TRBV5-1 | CASSLVDANTEAFF | TGCGCCAGCAGCTTGGTTGATGCGAACACTGAAGCTTTCTTT
TRBJ1-2 | . | . | TRBV5-1 | CASSFSRRGSDYGYTF | TGCGCCAGCAGCTTTTCTCGCAGGGGAAGTGACTATGGCTACACCTTC
TRBJ2-1 | . | TRBD2 | TRBV4-2 | CASSQVDSGFSYNEQFF | TGTGCCAGCAGCCAAGTGGATAGCGGGTTCTCCTACAATGAGCAGTTCTTC
TRBJ1-2 | . | TRBD1 | TRBV27 | CASSLTGQEAGYTF | TGTGCCAGCAGCCTCACTGGACAGGAAGCTGGCTACACCTTC
TRBJ1-5 | . | . | TRBV15 | CATSRRQDGQPQHF | TGTGCCACCAGCAGAAGACAGGACGGCCAGCCCCAGCATTTT
TRBJ2-2 | once | TRBD2 | TRBV6-5 | CASNALAGSGELFF | TGTGCCAGCAATGCACTAGCGGGATCCGGGGAGCTGTTTTTT
TRBJ2-3 | . | . | TRBV3-1/TRBV3-2 | CASSQMSTDTQYF | TGTGCCAGCAGCCAAATGAGCACAGATACGCAGTATTTT
TRBJ1-1 | . | . | TRBV9 | CASSVVPDGNTEAFF | TGTGCCAGCAGCGTAGTCCCGGACGGGAACACTGAAGCTTTCTTT